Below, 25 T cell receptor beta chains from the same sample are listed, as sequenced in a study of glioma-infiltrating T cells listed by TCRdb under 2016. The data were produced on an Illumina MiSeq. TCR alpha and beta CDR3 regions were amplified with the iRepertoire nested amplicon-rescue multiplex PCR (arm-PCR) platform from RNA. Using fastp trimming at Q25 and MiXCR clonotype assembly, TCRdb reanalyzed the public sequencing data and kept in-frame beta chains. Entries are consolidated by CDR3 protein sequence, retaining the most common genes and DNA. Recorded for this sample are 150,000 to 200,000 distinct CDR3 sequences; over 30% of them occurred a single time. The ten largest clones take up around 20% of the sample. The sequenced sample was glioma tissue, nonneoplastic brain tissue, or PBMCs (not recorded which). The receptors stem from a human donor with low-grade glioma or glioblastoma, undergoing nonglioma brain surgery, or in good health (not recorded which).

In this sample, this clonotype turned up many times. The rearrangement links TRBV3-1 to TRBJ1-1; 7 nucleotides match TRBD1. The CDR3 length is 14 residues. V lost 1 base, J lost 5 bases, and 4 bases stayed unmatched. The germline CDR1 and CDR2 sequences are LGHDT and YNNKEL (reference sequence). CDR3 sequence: CASSQARGKTEAFF. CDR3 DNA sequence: TGTGCCAGCAGCCAAGCCAGGGGGAAGACTGAAGCTTTCTTT.

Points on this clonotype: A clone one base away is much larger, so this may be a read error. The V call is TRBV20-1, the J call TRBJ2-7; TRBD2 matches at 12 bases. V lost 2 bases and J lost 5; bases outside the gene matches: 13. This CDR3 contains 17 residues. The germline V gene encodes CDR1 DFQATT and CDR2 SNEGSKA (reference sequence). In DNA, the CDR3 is TGCAGTGCTAGATCCGCAGGGCTAGCGGGAGGGCCCGACGAGCAGTACTTC. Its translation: CSARSAGLAGGPDEQYF.

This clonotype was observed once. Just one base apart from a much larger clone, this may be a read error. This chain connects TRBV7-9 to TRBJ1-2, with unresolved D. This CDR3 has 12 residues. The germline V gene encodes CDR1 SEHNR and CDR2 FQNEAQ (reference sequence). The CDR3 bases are TGTGCCAGCATCTTAGAAGGGTATGGCTACACCTTC. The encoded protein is CASILEGYGYTF. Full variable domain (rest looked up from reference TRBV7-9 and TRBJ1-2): DTGVSQNPRHKITKRGQNVTFRCDPISEHNRLYWYRQTLGQGPEFLTYFQNEAQLEKSRLLSDRFSAERPKGSFSTLEIQRTEQGDSAMYLCASILEGYGYTFGSGTRLTVV.

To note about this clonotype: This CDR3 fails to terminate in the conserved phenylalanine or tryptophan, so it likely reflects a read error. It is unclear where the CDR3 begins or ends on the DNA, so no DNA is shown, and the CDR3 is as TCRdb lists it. The CDR3 loop is CASSEGFPDTRYS. The chain uses TRBV6-5 and TRBJ2-3. The germline gives CDR1 MNHEY, CDR2 SVGAGI. The CDR3 length is 13 residues, termini included.

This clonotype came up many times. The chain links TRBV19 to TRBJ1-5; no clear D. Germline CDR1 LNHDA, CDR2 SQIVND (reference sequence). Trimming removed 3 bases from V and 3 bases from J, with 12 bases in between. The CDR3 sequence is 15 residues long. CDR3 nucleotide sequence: TGTGCCAGTAGTATTACGGACGGATTCAATCAGCCCCAGCATTTT. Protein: CASSITDGFNQPQHF.

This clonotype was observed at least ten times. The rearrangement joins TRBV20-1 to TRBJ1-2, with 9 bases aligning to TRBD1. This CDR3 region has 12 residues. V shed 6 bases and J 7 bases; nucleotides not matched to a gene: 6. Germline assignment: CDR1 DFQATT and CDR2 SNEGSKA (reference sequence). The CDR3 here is CSARTGDPGYTF. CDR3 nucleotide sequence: TGCAGTGCAAGGACAGGGGATCCTGGCTACACCTTC.

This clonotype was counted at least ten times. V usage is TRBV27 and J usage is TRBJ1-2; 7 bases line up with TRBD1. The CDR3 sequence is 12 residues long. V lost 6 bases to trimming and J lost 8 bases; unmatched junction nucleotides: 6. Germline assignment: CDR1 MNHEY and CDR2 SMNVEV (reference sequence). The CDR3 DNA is TGTGCCAGCAGAAAGACAGGGACCGGCTACACCTTC. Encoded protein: CASRKTGTGYTF.

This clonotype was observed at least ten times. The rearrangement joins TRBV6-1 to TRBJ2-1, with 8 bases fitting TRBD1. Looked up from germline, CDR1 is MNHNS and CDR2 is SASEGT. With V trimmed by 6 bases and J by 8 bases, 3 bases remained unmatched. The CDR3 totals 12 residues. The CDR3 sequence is CASSPTGDEQFF. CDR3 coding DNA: TGTGCCAGCAGCCCGACAGGGGATGAGCAGTTCTTC.

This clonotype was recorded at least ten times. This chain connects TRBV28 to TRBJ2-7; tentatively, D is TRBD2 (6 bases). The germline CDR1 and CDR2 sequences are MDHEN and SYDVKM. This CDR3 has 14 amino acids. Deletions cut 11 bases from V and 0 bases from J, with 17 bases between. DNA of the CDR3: TGTGCCTCCTCCCCGGACTACATCTCCTACGAGCAGTACTTC. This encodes CASSPDYISYEQYF.

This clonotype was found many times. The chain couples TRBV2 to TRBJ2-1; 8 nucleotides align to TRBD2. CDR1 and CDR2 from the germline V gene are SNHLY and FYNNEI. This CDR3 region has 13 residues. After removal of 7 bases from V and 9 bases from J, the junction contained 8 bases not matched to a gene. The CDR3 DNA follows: TGTGCCAGCATATCGGGACTAGTCAGTGAGCAGTTCTTC. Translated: CASISGLVSEQFF. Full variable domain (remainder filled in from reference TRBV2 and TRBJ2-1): EPEVTQTPSHQVTQMGQEVILRCVPISNHLYFYWYRQILGQKVEFLVSFYNNEISEKSEIFDDQFSVERPDGSNFTLKIRSTKLEDSAMYFCASISGLVSEQFFGPGTRLTVL.

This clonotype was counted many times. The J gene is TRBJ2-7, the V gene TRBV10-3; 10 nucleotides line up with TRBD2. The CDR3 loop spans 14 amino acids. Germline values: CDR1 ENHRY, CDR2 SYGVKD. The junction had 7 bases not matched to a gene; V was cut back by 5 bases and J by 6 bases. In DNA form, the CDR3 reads TGTGCCATCAGTCCCAGCGGGAGGGCCCTCGAGCAGTACTTC. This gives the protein CAISPSGRALEQYF.

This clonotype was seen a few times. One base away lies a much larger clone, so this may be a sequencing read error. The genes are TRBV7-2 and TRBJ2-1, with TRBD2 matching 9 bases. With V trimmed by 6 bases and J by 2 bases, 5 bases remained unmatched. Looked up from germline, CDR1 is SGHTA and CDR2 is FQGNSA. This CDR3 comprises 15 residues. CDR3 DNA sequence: TGTGCCAGCAGACCACTAGCGGGTCCCTACAATGAGCAGTTCTTC. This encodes CASRPLAGPYNEQFF.

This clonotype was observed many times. The CDR3 region is CASRPRLNSGQFF. The CDR3 DNA follows: TGTGCCAGCAGACCGCGATTAAACAGCGGGCAGTTCTTC. This chain joins TRBV12-3 or TRBV12-4 and TRBJ2-1, with D maybe TRBD2 (5 bases). The CDR3 contains 13 residues. Trimming took off 6 bases at V and 12 bases at J, with 18 bases between the two ends.

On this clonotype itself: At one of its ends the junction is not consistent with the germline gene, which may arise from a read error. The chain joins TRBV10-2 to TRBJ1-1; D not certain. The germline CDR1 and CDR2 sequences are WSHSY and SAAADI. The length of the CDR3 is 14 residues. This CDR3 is CATSDPVKNTEAFF. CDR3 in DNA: TGTGCCACCAGTGACCCAGTAAAAAACACTGAAGCCTTCTTT.

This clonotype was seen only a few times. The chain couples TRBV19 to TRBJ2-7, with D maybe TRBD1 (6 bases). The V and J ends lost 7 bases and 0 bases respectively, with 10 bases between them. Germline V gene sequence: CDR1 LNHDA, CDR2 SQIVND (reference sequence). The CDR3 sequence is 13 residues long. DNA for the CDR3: TGTGCCAGTACAACACAGGGCTCCTACGAGCAGTACTTC. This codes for CASTTQGSYEQYF. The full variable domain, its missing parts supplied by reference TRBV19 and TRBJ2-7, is DGGITQSPKYLFRKEGQNVTLSCEQNLNHDAMYWYRQDPGQGLRLIYYSQIVNDFQKGDIAEGYSVSREKKESFPLTVTSAQKNPTAFYLCASTTQGSYEQYFGPGTRLTVT.

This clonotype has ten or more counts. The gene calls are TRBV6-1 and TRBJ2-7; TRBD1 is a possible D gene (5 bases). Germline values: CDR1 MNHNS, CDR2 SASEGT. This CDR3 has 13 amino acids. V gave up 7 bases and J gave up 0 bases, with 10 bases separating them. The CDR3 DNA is TGTGCCAGCACCTCGACAGACTCCTACGAGCAGTACTTC. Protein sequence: CASTSTDSYEQYF.

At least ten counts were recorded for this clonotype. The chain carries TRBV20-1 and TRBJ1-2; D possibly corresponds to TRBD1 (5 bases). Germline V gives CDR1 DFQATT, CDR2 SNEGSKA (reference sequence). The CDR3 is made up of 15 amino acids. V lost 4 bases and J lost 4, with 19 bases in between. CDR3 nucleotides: TGCAGTGCTACCGAGGGAGGGGCGCGGGTCTATGGCTACACCTTC. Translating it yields CSATEGGARVYGYTF.

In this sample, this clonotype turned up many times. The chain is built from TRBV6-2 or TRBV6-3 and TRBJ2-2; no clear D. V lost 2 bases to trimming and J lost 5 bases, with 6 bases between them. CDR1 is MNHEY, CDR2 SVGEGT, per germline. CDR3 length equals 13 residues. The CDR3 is CASSYAITGELFF. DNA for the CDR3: TGTGCCAGCAGTTACGCCATAACCGGGGAGCTGTTTTTT.

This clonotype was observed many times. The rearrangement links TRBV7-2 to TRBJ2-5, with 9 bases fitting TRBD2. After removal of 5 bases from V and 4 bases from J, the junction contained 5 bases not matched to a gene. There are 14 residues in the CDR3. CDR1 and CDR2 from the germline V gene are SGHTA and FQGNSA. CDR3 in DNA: TGTGCCAGCAGCGCGACTAGCGGAAGAGAGACCCAGTACTTC. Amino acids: CASSATSGRETQYF.

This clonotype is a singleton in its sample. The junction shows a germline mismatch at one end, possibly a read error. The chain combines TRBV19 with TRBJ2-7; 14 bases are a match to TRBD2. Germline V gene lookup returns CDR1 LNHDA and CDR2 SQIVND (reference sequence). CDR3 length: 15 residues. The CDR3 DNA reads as TGTACCAGTATTCGACTAGCGGGAGGGACCTACGAGCAGTACTTC. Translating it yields CTSIRLAGGTYEQYF.

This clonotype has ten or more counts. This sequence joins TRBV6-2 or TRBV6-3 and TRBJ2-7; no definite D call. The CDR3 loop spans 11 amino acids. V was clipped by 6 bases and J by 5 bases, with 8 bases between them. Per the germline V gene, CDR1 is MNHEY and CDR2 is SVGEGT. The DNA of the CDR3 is TGTGCCAGCAGGGAGTTGGACGAGCAGTACTTC. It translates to CASRELDEQYF.

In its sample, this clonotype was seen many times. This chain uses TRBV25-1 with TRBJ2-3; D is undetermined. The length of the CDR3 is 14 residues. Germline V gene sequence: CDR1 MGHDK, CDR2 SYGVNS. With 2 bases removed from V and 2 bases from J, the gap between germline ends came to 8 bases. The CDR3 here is CASSEILHTDTQYF. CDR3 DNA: TGTGCCAGCAGTGAAATCCTTCACACAGATACGCAGTATTTT.

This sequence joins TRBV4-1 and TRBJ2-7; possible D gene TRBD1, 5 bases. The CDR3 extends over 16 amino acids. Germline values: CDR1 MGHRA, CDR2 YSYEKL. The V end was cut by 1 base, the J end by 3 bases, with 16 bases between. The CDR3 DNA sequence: TGCGCCAGCAGCCAAGCGGGCAGGGTCCCCATCTACGAGCAGTACTTC. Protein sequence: CASSQAGRVPIYEQYF.

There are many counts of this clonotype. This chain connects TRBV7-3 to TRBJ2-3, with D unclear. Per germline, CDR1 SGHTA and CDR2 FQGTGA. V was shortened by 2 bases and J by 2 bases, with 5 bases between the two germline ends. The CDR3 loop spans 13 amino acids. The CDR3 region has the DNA TGTGCCAGCAGCTTACATGCCACAGATACGCAGTATTTT. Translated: CASSLHATDTQYF.

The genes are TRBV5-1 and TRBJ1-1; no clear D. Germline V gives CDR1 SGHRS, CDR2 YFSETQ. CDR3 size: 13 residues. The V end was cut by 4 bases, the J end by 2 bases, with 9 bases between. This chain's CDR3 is CASSPVSNTEAFF. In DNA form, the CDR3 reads TGCGCCAGCAGCCCCGTTAGTAACACTGAAGCTTTCTTT.